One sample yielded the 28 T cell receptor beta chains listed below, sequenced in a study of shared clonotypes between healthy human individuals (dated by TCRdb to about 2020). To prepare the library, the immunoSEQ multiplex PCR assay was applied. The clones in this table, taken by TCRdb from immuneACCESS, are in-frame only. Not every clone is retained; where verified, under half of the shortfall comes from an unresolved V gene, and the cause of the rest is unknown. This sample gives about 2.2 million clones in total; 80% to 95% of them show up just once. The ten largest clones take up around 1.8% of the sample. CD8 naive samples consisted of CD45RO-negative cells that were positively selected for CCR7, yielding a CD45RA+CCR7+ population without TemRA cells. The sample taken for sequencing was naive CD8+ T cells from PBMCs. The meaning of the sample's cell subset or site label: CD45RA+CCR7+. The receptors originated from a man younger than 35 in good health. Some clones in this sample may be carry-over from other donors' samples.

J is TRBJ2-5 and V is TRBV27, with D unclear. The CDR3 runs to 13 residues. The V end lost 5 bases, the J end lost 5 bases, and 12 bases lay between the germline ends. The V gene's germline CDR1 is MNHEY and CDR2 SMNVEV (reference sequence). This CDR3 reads CASSALATETQYF. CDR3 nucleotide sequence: TGTGCCAGCAGTGCTCTGGCCACCGAGACCCAGTACTTC.

The CDR3 DNA reads as TGTGCCAGCAGCGCCGAAGGGACTTACCGTGAGGAGCAGTACTTC. This translates into CASSAEGTYREEQYF. The J gene is TRBJ2-7, the V gene TRBV9; the D gene is possibly TRBD2 (6 bases). V was cut by 3 bases and J by 7 bases, with 20 bases left in between. CDR1 SGDLS and CDR2 YYNGEE come from the germline V gene. The CDR3 spans 15 residues. Drawing the rest from reference TRBV9 and TRBJ2-7, the complete variable domain is DSGVTQTPKHLITATGQRVTLRCSPRSGDLSVYWYQQSLDQGLQFLIQYYNGEERAKGNILERFSAQQFPDLHSELNLSSLELGDSALYFCASSAEGTYREEQYFGPGTRLTVT.

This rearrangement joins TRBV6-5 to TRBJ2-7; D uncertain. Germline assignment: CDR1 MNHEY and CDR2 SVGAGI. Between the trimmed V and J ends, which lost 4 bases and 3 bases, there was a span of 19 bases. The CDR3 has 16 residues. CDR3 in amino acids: CASSLVIGRNDYEQYF. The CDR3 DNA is TGTGCCAGCAGTTTGGTGATAGGGCGGAATGACTACGAGCAGTACTTC.

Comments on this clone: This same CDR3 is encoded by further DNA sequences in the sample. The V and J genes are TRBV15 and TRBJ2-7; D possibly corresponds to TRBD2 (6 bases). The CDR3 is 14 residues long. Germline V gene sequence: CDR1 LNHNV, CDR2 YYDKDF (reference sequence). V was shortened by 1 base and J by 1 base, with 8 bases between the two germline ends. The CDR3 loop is CATSRVGGSYEQYF. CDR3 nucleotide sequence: TGTGCCACCAGCAGAGTGGGGGGATCCTACGAGCAGTACTTC.

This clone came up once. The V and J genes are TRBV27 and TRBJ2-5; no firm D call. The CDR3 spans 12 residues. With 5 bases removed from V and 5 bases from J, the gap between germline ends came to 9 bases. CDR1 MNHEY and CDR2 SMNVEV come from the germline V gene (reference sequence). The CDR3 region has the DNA TGTGCCAGCAGTCCCGACGCCGAGACCCAGTACTTC. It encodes CASSPDAETQYF.

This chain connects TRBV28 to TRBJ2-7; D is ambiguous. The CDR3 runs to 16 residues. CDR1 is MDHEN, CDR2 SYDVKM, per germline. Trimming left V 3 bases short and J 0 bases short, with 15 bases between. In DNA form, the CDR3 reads TGTGCCAGCAGTTTTCCCCCTCCGAGTAGCTCCTACGAGCAGTACTTC. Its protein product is CASSFPPPSSSYEQYF.

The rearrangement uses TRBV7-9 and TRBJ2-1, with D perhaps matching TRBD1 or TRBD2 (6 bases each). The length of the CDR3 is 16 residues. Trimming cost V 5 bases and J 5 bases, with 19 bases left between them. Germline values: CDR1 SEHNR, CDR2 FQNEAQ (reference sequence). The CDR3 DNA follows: TGTGCCAGCAGCCCCTACCGGGGGCGGAACGACAATGAGCAGTTCTTC. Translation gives CASSPYRGRNDNEQFF.

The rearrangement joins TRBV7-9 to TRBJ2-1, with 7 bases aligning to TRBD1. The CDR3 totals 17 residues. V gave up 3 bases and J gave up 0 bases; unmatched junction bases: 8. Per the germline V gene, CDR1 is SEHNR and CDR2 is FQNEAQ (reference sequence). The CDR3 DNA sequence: TGTGCCAGCAGCTTTAGGACAGGAACCGACTCCTACAATGAGCAGTTCTTC. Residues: CASSFRTGTDSYNEQFF.

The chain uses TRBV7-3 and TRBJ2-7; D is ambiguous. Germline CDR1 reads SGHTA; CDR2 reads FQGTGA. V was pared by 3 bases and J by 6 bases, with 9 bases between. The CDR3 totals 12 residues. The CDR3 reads CASSFKSAEQYF. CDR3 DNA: TGTGCCAGCAGCTTTAAGTCCGCCGAGCAGTACTTC.

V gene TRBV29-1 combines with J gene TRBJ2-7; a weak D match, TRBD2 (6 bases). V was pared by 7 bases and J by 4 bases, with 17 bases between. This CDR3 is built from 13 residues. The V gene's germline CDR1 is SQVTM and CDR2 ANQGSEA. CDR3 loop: CSASTSGGYEQYF. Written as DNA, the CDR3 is TGCAGCGCGTCGACTAGTGGTGGGTACGAGCAGTACTTC.

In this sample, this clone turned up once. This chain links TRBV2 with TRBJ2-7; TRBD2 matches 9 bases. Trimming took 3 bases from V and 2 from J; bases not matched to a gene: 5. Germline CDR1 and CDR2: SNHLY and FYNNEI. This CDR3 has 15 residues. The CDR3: CASSETSGSTYEQYF. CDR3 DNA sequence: TGTGCCAGCAGTGAGACTAGCGGATCTACCTACGAGCAGTACTTC.

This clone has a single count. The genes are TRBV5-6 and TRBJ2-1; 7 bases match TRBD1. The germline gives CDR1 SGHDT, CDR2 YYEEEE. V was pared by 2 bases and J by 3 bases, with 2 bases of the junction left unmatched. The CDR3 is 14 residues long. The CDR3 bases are TGTGCCAGCAGCTTTACAGGGGACTACAATGAGCAGTTCTTC. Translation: CASSFTGDYNEQFF.

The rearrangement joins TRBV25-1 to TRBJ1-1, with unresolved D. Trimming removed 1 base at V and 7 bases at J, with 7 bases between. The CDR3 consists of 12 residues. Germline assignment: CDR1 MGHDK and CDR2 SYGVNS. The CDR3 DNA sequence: TGTGCCAGCAGTGAATTTGGGTATGAAGCTTTCTTT. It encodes CASSEFGYEAFF.

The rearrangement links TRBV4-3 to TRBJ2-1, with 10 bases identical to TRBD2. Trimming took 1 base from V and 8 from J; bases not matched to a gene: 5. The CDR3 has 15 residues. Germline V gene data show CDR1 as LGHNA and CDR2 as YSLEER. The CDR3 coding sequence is TGCGCCAGCAGCCAAGGCAGCGGGAGGGTTGATGAGCAGTTCTTC. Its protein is CASSQGSGRVDEQFF.

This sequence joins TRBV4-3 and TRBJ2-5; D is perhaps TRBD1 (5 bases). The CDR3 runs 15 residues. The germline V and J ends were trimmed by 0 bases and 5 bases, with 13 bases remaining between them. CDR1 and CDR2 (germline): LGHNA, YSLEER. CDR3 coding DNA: TGCGCCAGCAGCCAAGATGCCAGGGTCAGGGAGACCCAGTACTTC. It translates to CASSQDARVRETQYF.

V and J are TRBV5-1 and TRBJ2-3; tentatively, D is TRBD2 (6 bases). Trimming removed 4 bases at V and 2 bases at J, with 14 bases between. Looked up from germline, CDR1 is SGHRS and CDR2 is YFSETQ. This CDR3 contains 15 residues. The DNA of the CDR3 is TGCGCCAGCAGCCCGGAGGGCCCCCCCACAGATACGCAGTATTTT. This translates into CASSPEGPPTDTQYF.

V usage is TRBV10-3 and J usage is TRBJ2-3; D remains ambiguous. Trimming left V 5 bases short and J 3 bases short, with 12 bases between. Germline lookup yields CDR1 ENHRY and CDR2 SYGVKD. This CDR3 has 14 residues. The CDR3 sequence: CAISKTVITDTQYF. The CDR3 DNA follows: TGTGCCATCAGTAAGACGGTTATTACAGATACGCAGTATTTT.

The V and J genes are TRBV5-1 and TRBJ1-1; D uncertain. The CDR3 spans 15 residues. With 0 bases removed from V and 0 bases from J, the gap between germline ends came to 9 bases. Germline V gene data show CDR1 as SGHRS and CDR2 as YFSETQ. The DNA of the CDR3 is TGCGCCAGCAGCTTGGGACCCTCCATGAACACTGAAGCTTTCTTT. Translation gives CASSLGPSMNTEAFF.

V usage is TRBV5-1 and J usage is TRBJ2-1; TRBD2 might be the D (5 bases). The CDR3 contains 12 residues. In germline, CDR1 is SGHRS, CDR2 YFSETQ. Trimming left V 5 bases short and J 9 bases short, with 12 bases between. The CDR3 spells CASSYLGSEQFF. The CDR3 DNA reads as TGCGCCAGCAGTTACTTAGGGAGTGAGCAGTTCTTC.

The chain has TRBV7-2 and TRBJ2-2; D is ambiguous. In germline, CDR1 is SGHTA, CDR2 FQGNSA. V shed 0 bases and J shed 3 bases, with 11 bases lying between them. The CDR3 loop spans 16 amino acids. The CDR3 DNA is TGTGCCAGCAGCTTAGCGTTAAGGAGCCACACCGGGGAGCTGTTTTTT. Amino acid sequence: CASSLALRSHTGELFF.

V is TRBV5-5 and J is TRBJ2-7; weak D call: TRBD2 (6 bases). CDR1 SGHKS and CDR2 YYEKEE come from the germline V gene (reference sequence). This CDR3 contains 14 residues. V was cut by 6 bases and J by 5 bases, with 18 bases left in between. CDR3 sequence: CASTAGLSRHEQYF. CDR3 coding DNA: TGTGCCAGCACCGCGGGGCTAAGCCGTCACGAGCAGTACTTC.

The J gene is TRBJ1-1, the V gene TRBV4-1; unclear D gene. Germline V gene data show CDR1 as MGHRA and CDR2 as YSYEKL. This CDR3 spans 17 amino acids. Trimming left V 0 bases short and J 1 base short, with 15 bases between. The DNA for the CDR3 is TGCGCCAGCAGCCAAGATTTGGAGGCCACTAAGAACACTGAAGCTTTCTTT. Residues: CASSQDLEATKNTEAFF.

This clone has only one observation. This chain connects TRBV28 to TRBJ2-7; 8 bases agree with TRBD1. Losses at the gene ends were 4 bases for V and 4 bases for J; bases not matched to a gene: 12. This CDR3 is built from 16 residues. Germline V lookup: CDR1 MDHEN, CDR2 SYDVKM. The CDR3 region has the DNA TGTGCCAGCAGTTCCGAGGACAGGGCCGGTGAATACGAGCAGTACTTC. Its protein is CASSSEDRAGEYEQYF.

In DNA form, the CDR3 reads TGTGCCAGCAGCTTGAACAGGGCCGGCGGTGGCTACACCTTC. Its translation is CASSLNRAGGGYTF. The chain joins TRBV5-8 to TRBJ1-2; D is possibly TRBD1 (6 bases). This CDR3 is 14 amino acids long. The V gene's germline CDR1 is SGHTS and CDR2 YDEGEE. V shed 1 base and J shed 7 bases, with 14 bases lying between them.

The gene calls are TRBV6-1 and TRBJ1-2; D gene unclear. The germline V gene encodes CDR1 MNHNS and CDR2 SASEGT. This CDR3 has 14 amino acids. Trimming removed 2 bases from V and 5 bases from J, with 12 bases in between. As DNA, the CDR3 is TGTGCCAGCAGTGAAAGGAACAGCCTTTATGGCTACACCTTC. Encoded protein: CASSERNSLYGYTF.

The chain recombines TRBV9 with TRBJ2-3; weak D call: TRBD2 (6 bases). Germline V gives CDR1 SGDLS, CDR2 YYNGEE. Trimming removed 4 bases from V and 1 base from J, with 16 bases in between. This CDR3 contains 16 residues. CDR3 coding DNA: TGTGCCAGCAGCACGCGGTGGGAGGCCCGCACAGATACGCAGTATTTT. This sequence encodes CASSTRWEARTDTQYF.

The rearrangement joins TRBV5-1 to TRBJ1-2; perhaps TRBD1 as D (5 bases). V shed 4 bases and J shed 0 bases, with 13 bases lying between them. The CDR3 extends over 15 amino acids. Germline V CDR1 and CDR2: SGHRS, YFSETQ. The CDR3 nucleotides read TGCGCCAGCAGCGGTGACGGACACCCTAACTATGGCTACACCTTC. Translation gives CASSGDGHPNYGYTF.

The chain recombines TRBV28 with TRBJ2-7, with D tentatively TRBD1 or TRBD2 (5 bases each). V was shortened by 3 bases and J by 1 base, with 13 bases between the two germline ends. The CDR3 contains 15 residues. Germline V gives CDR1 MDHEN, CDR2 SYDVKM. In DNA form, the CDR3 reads TGTGCCAGCAGTTTTGGGGGAAACCCTTCCTACGAGCAGTACTTC. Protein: CASSFGGNPSYEQYF.